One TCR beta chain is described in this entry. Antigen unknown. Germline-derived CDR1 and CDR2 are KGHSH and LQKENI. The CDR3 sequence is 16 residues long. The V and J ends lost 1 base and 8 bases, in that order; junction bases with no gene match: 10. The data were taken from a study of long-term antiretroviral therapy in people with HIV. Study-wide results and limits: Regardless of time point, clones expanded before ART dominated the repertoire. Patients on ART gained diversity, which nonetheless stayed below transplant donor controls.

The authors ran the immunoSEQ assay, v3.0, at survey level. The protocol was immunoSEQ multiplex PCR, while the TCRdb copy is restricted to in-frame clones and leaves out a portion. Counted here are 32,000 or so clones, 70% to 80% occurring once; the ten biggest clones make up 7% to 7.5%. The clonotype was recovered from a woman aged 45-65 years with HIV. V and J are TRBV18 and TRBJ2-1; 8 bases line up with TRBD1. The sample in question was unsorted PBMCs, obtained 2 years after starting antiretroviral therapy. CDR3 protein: CASSPQGGQAFYEQFF. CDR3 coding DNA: TGTGCCAGCTCACCACAGGGGGGACAGGCCTTCTATGAGCAGTTCTTC.